This paragraph reports one T cell receptor beta chain. Its antigen is not known. This CDR3 is built from 14 residues. Trimming cost V 3 bases and J 4 bases; bases outside gene matches: 6. Germline V CDR1 and CDR2: SGHAT, FQNNGV. The entry originates in a study of radiation and T cells in renal cell carcinoma. The treatment is: treatment-naive control, cytoreductive nephrectomy. Study results and caveats: Tumor samples were small regions of approximately 1 g.

Method: immunoSEQ multiplex PCR; TCRdb's copy keeps in-frame clones and lacks some. This sample has about 9,700 clones; roughly 60% occur once, and the top ten carry more than 12%. V is TRBV11-2 and J is TRBJ2-7; 7 nucleotides line up with TRBD2. The sample in question was tumor tissue, obtained from a patient whose treatment was nephrectomy without radiotherapy. The TCR originated in a man in his 60s with renal cell carcinoma. CDR3 DNA: TGTGCCAGCAGCTTTGCACCGGGGGGATACGAGCAGTACTTC. Translated: CASSFAPGGYEQYF.